A selection of T cell receptor beta chains follows, all from one sample in a study of radiotherapy plus CTLA-4 blockade in lung cancer. Using immunoSEQ multiplex PCR, the repertoire was profiled, and TCRdb retains in-frame clones only, with some absent. The sample lists about 80,000 clones; 86% were seen once. The specimen was peripheral blood, collected from a patient treated with radiotherapy plus ipilimumab. The receptors were sampled from a human donor with non-small cell lung cancer who had a partial response to radiotherapy plus ipilimumab. The CDR3 runs from the conserved cysteine through the conserved F or W. Fields, in order: clone size, J gene, V gene, D gene, CDR3 protein, CDR3 DNA. D genes are given only for firm matches. Expanded clones are given a class, and other clones once, few, many or no size at all.

clone_size: .
j_call: TRBJ2-5
v_call: TRBV5-1
d_call: TRBD1
cdr3_aa: CASSPGTGQETQYF
cdr3_nt: TGCGCCAGCAGCCCGGGGACAGGACAAGAGACCCAGTACTTC

clone_size: .
j_call: TRBJ1-1
v_call: TRBV4-2
d_call: .
cdr3_aa: CASSQETEAFF
cdr3_nt: TGTGCCAGCAGCCAAGAGACAGAAGCTTTCTTT

clone_size: .
j_call: TRBJ1-1
v_call: TRBV28
d_call: TRBD1
cdr3_aa: CASSFPVLPGRGRGRTEAFF
cdr3_nt: TGTGCCAGCAGTTTTCCTGTGCTCCCCGGCAGGGGGCGAGGGAGAACTGAAGCTTTCTTT

clone_size: .
j_call: TRBJ2-2
v_call: TRBV5-1
d_call: TRBD1
cdr3_aa: CASSLVGQPANTGELFF
cdr3_nt: TGCGCCAGCAGCTTGGTGGGACAGCCCGCGAACACCGGGGAGCTGTTTTTT

clone_size: few
j_call: TRBJ1-3
v_call: TRBV25-1
d_call: TRBD1
cdr3_aa: CASSAKTGFGNTIYF
cdr3_nt: TGTGCCAGCAGTGCAAAGACAGGGTTTGGAAACACCATATATTTT

clone_size: .
j_call: TRBJ2-4
v_call: TRBV19
d_call: TRBD2
cdr3_aa: CASSGLAGAAKNIQYF
cdr3_nt: TGTGCCAGTAGCGGACTAGCGGGAGCGGCCAAAAACATTCAGTACTTC

clone_size: .
j_call: TRBJ1-2
v_call: TRBV9
d_call: TRBD1
cdr3_aa: CASSGGTGILEGYTF
cdr3_nt: TGTGCCAGCAGCGGGGGGACAGGGATTCTGGAAGGCTACACCTTC

clone_size: .
j_call: TRBJ2-2
v_call: TRBV5-1
d_call: .
cdr3_aa: CASSLVGNTGELFF
cdr3_nt: TGCGCCAGCAGCTTGGTCGGGAACACCGGGGAGCTGTTTTTT

clone_size: .
j_call: TRBJ2-3
v_call: TRBV4-1
d_call: TRBD2
cdr3_aa: CASSQPLGGGPVDTQYF
cdr3_nt: TGCGCCAGCAGCCAGCCCCTGGGGGGAGGGCCGGTCGATACGCAGTATTTT

clone_size: .
j_call: TRBJ2-1
v_call: TRBV5-1
d_call: TRBD1
cdr3_aa: CASSAGTGSNNEQFF
cdr3_nt: TGCGCCAGCTCAGCCGGGACAGGGTCAAACAATGAGCAGTTCTTC

clone_size: .
j_call: TRBJ2-5
v_call: TRBV5-1
d_call: TRBD2
cdr3_aa: CASSLGASGRGEETQYF
cdr3_nt: TGCGCCAGCAGCTTGGGGGCTAGCGGGAGAGGCGAAGAGACCCAGTACTTC

clone_size: few
j_call: TRBJ2-3
v_call: TRBV5-4
d_call: TRBD2
cdr3_aa: CASSPGLAGARGTQYF
cdr3_nt: TGTGCCAGCAGTCCCGGGCTAGCGGGAGCTAGAGGTACGCAGTATTTT

clone_size: .
j_call: TRBJ1-5
v_call: TRBV2
d_call: .
cdr3_aa: CASRQQGAYQPQHF
cdr3_nt: TGTGCCAGCAGACAACAGGGAGCCTATCAGCCCCAGCATTTT

clone_size: once
j_call: TRBJ2-4
v_call: TRBV7-2
d_call: TRBD1
cdr3_aa: CASSLGGQGNIQYF
cdr3_nt: TGTGCCAGCAGCTTAGGCGGACAGGGGAACATTCAGTACTTC

clone_size: .
j_call: TRBJ2-7
v_call: TRBV19
d_call: TRBD1
cdr3_aa: CASSPLRGTGRDEQYF
cdr3_nt: TGTGCCAGTAGCCCCTTACGAGGGACAGGGCGCGACGAGCAGTACTTC

clone_size: .
j_call: TRBJ1-3
v_call: TRBV9
d_call: TRBD1
cdr3_aa: CASSVTDRGNTIYF
cdr3_nt: TGTGCCAGCAGCGTAACCGACAGGGGGAACACCATATATTTT

clone_size: .
j_call: TRBJ2-1
v_call: TRBV6-1
d_call: TRBD2
cdr3_aa: CASRLAGDSYNEQFF
cdr3_nt: TGTGCCAGCAGACTAGCGGGGGACAGCTACAATGAGCAGTTCTTC

clone_size: .
j_call: TRBJ2-1
v_call: TRBV2
d_call: TRBD2
cdr3_aa: CASSDTVSGRMEQFF
cdr3_nt: TGTGCCAGCAGTGATACGGTCAGCGGGAGGATGGAGCAGTTCTTC

clone_size: once
j_call: TRBJ1-2
v_call: TRBV18
d_call: TRBD1
cdr3_aa: CASSINSGQSKRYYGYTF
cdr3_nt: TGTGCCAGCTCAATCAACTCGGGACAGTCAAAAAGGTACTATGGCTACACCTTC

clone_size: .
j_call: TRBJ2-7
v_call: TRBV6-5
d_call: .
cdr3_aa: CASTGDSYEQYF
cdr3_nt: TGTGCCTCTACGGGAGACTCCTACGAGCAGTACTTC

clone_size: .
j_call: TRBJ2-1
v_call: TRBV6-5
d_call: TRBD2
cdr3_aa: CASSRAGAGYEQFF
cdr3_nt: TGTGCCAGCAGCCGAGCGGGAGCAGGGTATGAGCAGTTCTTC

clone_size: .
j_call: TRBJ2-5
v_call: TRBV4-2
d_call: TRBD1
cdr3_aa: CASRLGGGQGSRGTQYF
cdr3_nt: TGTGCCAGCAGACTTGGGGGGGGACAGGGGTCGAGAGGGACCCAGTACTTC

clone_size: .
j_call: TRBJ1-1
v_call: TRBV6-5
d_call: .
cdr3_aa: CASSLGGGPAAFF
cdr3_nt: TGTGCCAGCAGTCTCGGGGGGGGCCCGGCGGCTTTCTTT

clone_size: .
j_call: TRBJ1-2
v_call: TRBV28
d_call: TRBD1
cdr3_aa: CASSGTGGRGSILLQGYTF
cdr3_nt: TGTGCCAGCAGTGGGACAGGGGGTCGAGGCAGCATTCTCCTCCAGGGCTACACCTTC

clone_size: few
j_call: TRBJ1-2
v_call: TRBV11-2
d_call: .
cdr3_aa: CASSLDPAGYYGYTF
cdr3_nt: TGTGCCAGCAGCTTAGATCCGGCAGGGTACTATGGCTACACCTTC

clone_size: once
j_call: TRBJ2-7
v_call: TRBV6-5
d_call: .
cdr3_aa: CASSRDTISYEQYF
cdr3_nt: TGTGCCAGCAGCCGGGACACAATCTCCTACGAGCAGTACTTC

clone_size: .
j_call: TRBJ1-1
v_call: TRBV9
d_call: .
cdr3_aa: CASSVVGGLDTEAFF
cdr3_nt: TGTGCCAGCAGCGTAGTGGGGGGATTGGACACTGAAGCTTTCTTT

clone_size: .
j_call: TRBJ2-1
v_call: TRBV28
d_call: .
cdr3_aa: CASSLPTEAVRGEQFF
cdr3_nt: TGTGCCAGCAGTTTACCAACCGAAGCCGTTCGGGGTGAGCAGTTCTTC

clone_size: .
j_call: TRBJ1-5
v_call: TRBV4-1
d_call: .
cdr3_aa: CASSQDPGRERYNQPQHF
cdr3_nt: TGCGCCAGCAGCCAAGACCCAGGCAGAGAAAGATATAATCAGCCCCAGCATTTT

clone_size: .
j_call: TRBJ1-5
v_call: TRBV28
d_call: TRBD1
cdr3_aa: CASRTHGTAQPQHF
cdr3_nt: TGTGCCAGCAGAACACACGGGACAGCTCAGCCCCAGCATTTT

clone_size: .
j_call: TRBJ2-7
v_call: TRBV18
d_call: .
cdr3_aa: CASSPSTGFHYEQYF
cdr3_nt: TGTGCCAGCTCACCCTCGACAGGATTTCATTACGAGCAGTACTTC

clone_size: .
j_call: TRBJ2-1
v_call: TRBV11-3
d_call: TRBD2
cdr3_aa: CASSYASGSEFYNEQFF
cdr3_nt: TGTGCCAGCAGCTACGCTAGCGGGAGTGAGTTCTACAATGAGCAGTTCTTC

clone_size: .
j_call: TRBJ2-5
v_call: TRBV5-6
d_call: TRBD1
cdr3_aa: CASSLAGRGQETQYF
cdr3_nt: TGTGCCAGCAGCTTGGCGGGCAGGGGGCAGGAGACCCAGTACTTC

clone_size: .
j_call: TRBJ2-3
v_call: TRBV6-1
d_call: TRBD2
cdr3_aa: CASSAGGSTDTQYF
cdr3_nt: TGTGCCAGCAGCGCGGGGGGTAGCACAGATACGCAGTATTTT

clone_size: .
j_call: TRBJ2-1
v_call: TRBV11-2
d_call: TRBD2
cdr3_aa: CASSPWGTSGDNEQFF
cdr3_nt: TGTGCCAGCAGCCCCTGGGGGACTAGCGGGGACAATGAGCAGTTCTTC

clone_size: .
j_call: TRBJ1-1
v_call: TRBV6-1
d_call: .
cdr3_aa: CASTIGRQNTEAFF
cdr3_nt: TGTGCCAGCACGATTGGCAGACAGAACACTGAAGCTTTCTTT

clone_size: .
j_call: TRBJ2-7
v_call: TRBV27
d_call: TRBD1
cdr3_aa: CASSLTGVTYEQYF
cdr3_nt: TGTGCCAGCAGTTTGACAGGGGTAACCTACGAGCAGTACTTC

clone_size: .
j_call: TRBJ2-6
v_call: TRBV5-1
d_call: .
cdr3_aa: CASSLGTGANVLTF
cdr3_nt: TGCGCCAGCAGCCTGGGTACTGGGGCCAACGTCCTGACTTTC

clone_size: .
j_call: TRBJ1-1
v_call: TRBV27
d_call: .
cdr3_aa: CASSLDLRGGLNTEAFF
cdr3_nt: TGTGCCAGCAGTTTAGATTTGAGGGGGGGATTGAACACTGAAGCTTTCTTT

clone_size: .
j_call: TRBJ2-3
v_call: TRBV19
d_call: TRBD2
cdr3_aa: CASSISGFGRAVHTQYF
cdr3_nt: TGTGCCAGTAGTATTTCCGGCTTCGGGAGGGCAGTACATACGCAGTATTTT

clone_size: .
j_call: TRBJ1-3
v_call: TRBV9
d_call: .
cdr3_aa: CASSARLQSSGNTIYF
cdr3_nt: TGTGCCAGCAGCGCCCGACTGCAGAGCTCTGGAAACACCATATATTTT

clone_size: .
j_call: TRBJ2-7
v_call: TRBV27
d_call: .
cdr3_aa: CASSLGGWIYEQYF
cdr3_nt: TGTGCCAGCAGTTTAGGAGGCTGGATATACGAGCAGTACTTC

clone_size: .
j_call: TRBJ2-5
v_call: TRBV11-2
d_call: .
cdr3_aa: CASSDIPKTSTETQYF
cdr3_nt: TGTGCCAGCAGCGATATTCCGAAAACTAGCACAGAGACCCAGTACTTC

clone_size: .
j_call: TRBJ2-1
v_call: TRBV7-3
d_call: TRBD2
cdr3_aa: CASSYSSGRDNEQFF
cdr3_nt: TGTGCCAGCAGCTACTCTAGCGGGAGGGACAATGAGCAGTTCTTC

clone_size: .
j_call: TRBJ2-3
v_call: TRBV5-1
d_call: TRBD2
cdr3_aa: CASSWGLVGTDTQYF
cdr3_nt: TGCGCCAGCAGCTGGGGACTAGTTGGCACAGATACGCAGTATTTT

clone_size: few
j_call: TRBJ2-2
v_call: TRBV19
d_call: .
cdr3_aa: CASGVGELFF
cdr3_nt: TGTGCCAGCGGGGTCGGGGAGCTGTTTTTT

clone_size: .
j_call: TRBJ1-5
v_call: TRBV6-1
d_call: .
cdr3_aa: CASSEALYSNQPQHF
cdr3_nt: TGTGCCAGCAGTGAAGCGTTGTATAGCAATCAGCCCCAGCATTTT

clone_size: .
j_call: TRBJ2-5
v_call: TRBV10-3
d_call: .
cdr3_aa: CAISESEKETQYF
cdr3_nt: TGTGCCATCAGTGAATCCGAGAAAGAGACCCAGTACTTC

clone_size: .
j_call: TRBJ2-6
v_call: TRBV21-1
d_call: .
cdr3_aa: CASSKGRTGAGANVLTF
cdr3_nt: TGTGCCAGCAGCAAAGGAAGGACAGGGGCTGGGGCCAACGTCCTGACTTTC

clone_size: once
j_call: TRBJ1-1
v_call: TRBV5-6
d_call: .
cdr3_aa: CASSKTQGIYEAFF
cdr3_nt: TGTGCCAGCAGCAAGACACAGGGTATCTATGAGGCTTTCTTT